Each of the 24 T cell receptor beta chains below was sequenced from the same sample in a study of regulatory T cells in long-lasting Graves disease (dated by TCRdb to the early 2020s). Libraries were built with multiplex PCR. Data came from an Illumina HiSeq 4000. TCR beta libraries were built with iRepertoire HTBI primers and Arm-PCR amplification of CDR3 regions. TCRdb passed the public sequencing reads through fastp at Q25 and MiXCR, retaining productive beta sequences. For every CDR3 protein sequence, its rows merge into one entry that carries the most common genes and DNA. The sample has 350,000 to 500,000 distinct CDR3 sequences on record, around 20% of them singletons. Over 11% of the sample is held by the ten biggest clonotypes. The label giving this sample's time point can be read as: persistent/refractory GD, antithyroid drugs over 5 years with positive TRAb. RNA was extracted from PBMCs in TRIzol for both TCR sequencing and RNA sequencing.

The sample here was peripheral blood mononuclear cells (PBMCs), taken when the disease was refractory, from a patient treated with antithyroid drugs. Every receptor here comes from a female donor with Graves disease.

V is TRBV20-1 and J is TRBJ1-4; 7 nucleotides line up with TRBD1. This CDR3 region has 14 residues. The V and J ends lost 4 bases and 8 bases, in that order; junction bases with no gene match: 10. CDR1 and CDR2 from the germline V gene are DFQATT and SNEGSKA (reference sequence). The CDR3, as DNA: TGCAGTGCTATAGGACAGGCGGATGCGGAAAAACTGTTTTTT. Its protein product is CSAIGQADAEKLFF.

This clonotype was seen repeatedly, ten times or more. The J gene is TRBJ2-7, the V gene TRBV6-5, with 10 positions matching TRBD2. With V trimmed by 4 bases and J by 3 bases, 6 bases remained unmatched. This CDR3 has 15 amino acids. Germline CDR1 reads MNHEY; CDR2 reads SVGAGI. The chain's CDR3 is CASSSTSGIIYEQYF. CDR3 nucleotide sequence: TGTGCCAGCAGTTCAACTAGCGGGATAATCTACGAGCAGTACTTC.

V is TRBV9 and J is TRBJ2-2, with 11 bases fitting TRBD1. This CDR3 is built from 17 residues. Looked up from germline, CDR1 is SGDLS and CDR2 is YYNGEE. V shed 4 bases and J 5 bases; nucleotides not matched to a gene: 10. CDR3 sequence: CASSYPGTGGWTGELFF. CDR3 nucleotide sequence: TGTGCCAGCAGCTACCCGGGGACAGGGGGTTGGACCGGGGAGCTGTTTTTT.

The table lists this clonotype with a few counts. J is TRBJ2-7 and V is TRBV28; 9 bases are shared with TRBD1. This CDR3 comprises 15 residues. Per the germline V gene, CDR1 is MDHEN and CDR2 is SYDVKM. Trimming removed 5 bases from V and 5 bases from J; junction bases left unmatched: 10. The CDR3 nucleotides read TGTGCCAGCAGTCGGAAACAGGGGGCTGTTGACGAGCAGTACTTC. It codes for CASSRKQGAVDEQYF.

This clonotype was observed many times. This CDR3 reads CASSVGGRVETQYF. CDR3 bases: TGTGCCAGCAGTGTTGGCGGCAGGGTGGAGACCCAGTACTTC. This sequence joins TRBV2 and TRBJ2-5, with D tentatively TRBD1 (5 bases). Germline V gene data show CDR1 as SNHLY and CDR2 as FYNNEI. The CDR3 extends over 14 amino acids. V was pared by 4 bases and J by 5 bases, with 14 bases between.

This chain links TRBV6-9 with TRBJ2-1, with 7 bases that match TRBD1. The CDR3 runs to 12 residues. From germline, CDR1 is MNHGY and CDR2 SVAAGI. Unmatched junction bases numbered 4, after V lost 4 bases and J lost 10 bases. CDR3 DNA: TGTGCCAGCAGTTTTCAGGACAGGGAGCAGTTCTTC. Translation: CASSFQDREQFF.

The table lists this clonotype with many counts. The CDR3 protein is CASSAAGVETQYF. Written as DNA, the CDR3 is TGTGCCAGCAGTGCGGCGGGAGTGGAGACCCAGTACTTC. The chain joins TRBV6-1 to TRBJ2-5; 7 bases align to TRBD2. Germline assignment: CDR1 MNHNS and CDR2 SASEGT. The CDR3 totals 13 residues. V dropped 4 bases and J dropped 5; count of bases not matched to a gene: 4.

The chain recombines TRBV20-1 with TRBJ1-1; 7 positions match TRBD1. Per germline, CDR1 DFQATT and CDR2 SNEGSKA (reference sequence). The CDR3 sequence is 15 residues long. J gave up 2 bases and V 0 bases, and 6 bases lay outside the gene matches. The CDR3 DNA reads as TGCAGTGCTAGAGATTTTCGGGACAGAAACACTGAAGCTTTCTTT. Translating gives CSARDFRDRNTEAFF.

The chain couples TRBV6-1 to TRBJ2-5, with 13 bases that match TRBD2. Germline V CDR1 and CDR2: MNHNS, SASEGT. V was clipped by 4 bases and J by 4 bases; unmatched bases: 12. The CDR3 is 18 residues long. CDR3 protein: CASSAYTSGRALGETQYF. CDR3 nucleotides: TGTGCCAGCAGTGCATATACTAGCGGGAGGGCCCTCGGAGAGACCCAGTACTTC.

The genes are TRBV30 and TRBJ1-2; D remains ambiguous. Trimming took off 5 bases at V and 2 bases at J, with 12 bases between the two ends. Germline CDR1 GTSNPN, CDR2 SVGIG (reference sequence). The CDR3 spans 13 residues. CDR3 region: CAWLPFPNYGYTF. The CDR3 DNA sequence: TGTGCCTGGCTACCTTTTCCCAACTATGGCTACACCTTC.

This chain links TRBV20-1 with TRBJ1-1; D not certain. From germline, CDR1 is DFQATT and CDR2 SNEGSKA (reference sequence). This CDR3 comprises 11 residues. The ends were cut back, 4 bases at V and 5 bases at J, with 8 bases in the middle. The CDR3 loop is CSATGGTEAFF. CDR3 DNA sequence: TGCAGTGCTACTGGTGGGACTGAAGCTTTCTTT.

This clonotype was detected many times. CDR3: CASSRGNTEAFF. In nucleotides, the CDR3 is TGTGCCAGCAGTCGGGGGAACACTGAAGCTTTCTTT. The V gene is TRBV3-1, the J gene TRBJ1-1; D remains ambiguous. This CDR3 region has 12 residues. V gave up 6 bases and J gave up 1 base, with 6 bases separating them. Germline CDR1 is LGHDT and CDR2 is YNNKEL (reference sequence). The full variable domain, with the rest looked up from reference TRBV3-1 and TRBJ1-1, is DTAVSQTPKYLVTQMGNDKSIKCEQNLGHDTMYWYKQDSKKFLKIMFSYNNKELIINETVPNRFSPKSPDKAHLNLHINSLELGDSAVYFCASSRGNTEAFFGQGTRLTVV.

The chain employs TRBV7-9 and TRBJ2-1; possible D gene TRBD2, 5 bases. The V gene's germline CDR1 is SEHNR and CDR2 FQNEAQ (reference sequence). The CDR3 has 15 residues. V was shortened by 6 bases and J by 2 bases, with 14 bases between the two germline ends. CDR3 nucleotide sequence: TGTGCCAGCAGTCGGGGTGGCCAGACCTACAATGAGCAGTTCTTC. It specifies CASSRGGQTYNEQFF.

The V gene is TRBV5-5, the J gene TRBJ2-3; tentatively, D is TRBD1 (5 bases). Trimming pared 4 bases from V and 2 bases from J, leaving 20 bases between. The length of the CDR3 is 17 residues. From germline, CDR1 is SGHKS and CDR2 YYEKEE (reference sequence). The chain's CDR3 is CASSVVLGLHNTDTQYF. The CDR3 DNA is TGTGCCAGCAGCGTCGTTCTGGGGCTACATAACACAGATACGCAGTATTTT.

In DNA form, the CDR3 reads TGCGCCAGCAGTGAGTCGGGAGGGCGAGAGTACTTC. Residues: CASSESGGREYF. The rearrangement links TRBV10-2 to TRBJ2-7; TRBD2 aligns across 7 bases. This CDR3 has 12 residues. Germline CDR1 reads WSHSY; CDR2 reads SAAADI. The ends lost 0 bases at V and 11 bases at J; junction bases unmatched: 4.

The chain couples TRBV20-1 to TRBJ2-5; 7 bases fit TRBD1. From germline, CDR1 is DFQATT and CDR2 SNEGSKA (reference sequence). The CDR3 has 12 residues. The chain's CDR3 is CGGRQGGETQYF. CDR3 nucleotides: TGCGGGGGAAGACAGGGTGGAGAGACCCAGTACTTC.

This clonotype was seen many times. V gene TRBV27 combines with J gene TRBJ2-2; 10 nucleotides align to TRBD2. Germline CDR1 is MNHEY and CDR2 is SMNVEV (reference sequence). Losses at the gene ends were 6 bases for V and 2 bases for J; bases not matched to a gene: 0. This CDR3 has 14 residues. The CDR3 protein is CASRLAGNTGELFF. CDR3 nucleotides: TGTGCCAGCAGACTAGCGGGAAACACCGGGGAGCTGTTTTTT.

In this sample, this clonotype turned up many times. The rearrangement uses TRBV11-2 and TRBJ2-2; TRBD2 is a possible D gene (6 bases). Germline CDR1 is SGHAT and CDR2 is FQNNGV. Trimming took off 3 bases at V and 6 bases at J, with 20 bases between the two ends. The CDR3 is 17 residues long. The chain's CDR3 is CASSFVMSLAGPGELFF. CDR3 nucleotides: TGTGCCAGCAGCTTCGTGATGTCACTAGCTGGCCCCGGGGAGCTGTTTTTT.

CDR3 loop: CASGDGGAGELFF. For the CDR3, the DNA is TGTGCCAGCGGCGATGGGGGCGCCGGGGAGCTGTTTTTT. The rearrangement joins TRBV7-3 to TRBJ2-2; perhaps TRBD1 as D (6 bases). V was clipped by 8 bases and J by 6 bases, with 13 bases between them. Germline-derived CDR1 and CDR2 are SGHTA and FQGTGA. The CDR3 runs to 13 residues.

There are many counts of this clonotype. The genes are TRBV18 and TRBJ2-2, with 9 bases matching TRBD1. The CDR3 is made up of 14 amino acids. Germline assignment: CDR1 KGHSH and CDR2 LQKENI. Trimming took 5 bases from V and 5 from J; bases not matched to a gene: 3. CDR3 bases: TGTGCCAGCTCATGGACAGGGGTGACCGGGGAGCTGTTTTTT. Its translation is CASSWTGVTGELFF.

The chain links TRBV7-9 to TRBJ2-7; perhaps TRBD1 as D (5 bases). The germline V gene encodes CDR1 SEHNR and CDR2 FQNEAQ (reference sequence). V lost 1 base and J 3 bases, leaving 10 bases between the germline ends. The CDR3 is 14 amino acids. Here the CDR3 reads CASSLGAGIYEQYF. For the CDR3, the DNA is TGTGCCAGCAGCTTAGGGGCAGGGATCTACGAGCAGTACTTC.

This clonotype occurred many times. The chain recombines TRBV7-8 with TRBJ2-5; 12 bases fit TRBD1. Germline V gene lookup returns CDR1 SGHVS and CDR2 FQNEAQ. This CDR3 comprises 17 residues. V lost 4 bases to trimming and J lost 1 base; unmatched junction nucleotides: 7. The CDR3 loop reads CASSSTSGQGAQETQYF. CDR3 DNA sequence: TGTGCCAGCAGCTCTACATCGGGACAGGGGGCCCAAGAGACCCAGTACTTC.

About this clonotype: A read error is possible here, since a much larger clone lies one base away. This is likely a read error, given that the CDR3 carries no conserved phenylalanine or tryptophan at its end. The chain combines TRBV25-1 with TRBJ1-6; 7 bases are a match to TRBD1. The CDR3 consists of 15 residues. The V gene end was trimmed by 5 bases and the J gene end by 6 bases; junction bases not matched to a gene: 7. The germline V gene has CDR1 MGHDK and CDR2 SYGVNS. In DNA form, the CDR3 reads TGTGCCAGCAGTTCCGACGGGACAGTTAATTCACCCCTCCACTCT. It codes for CASSSDGTVNSPLHS.

This clonotype was counted between two and nine times. The chain links TRBV28 to TRBJ2-3; D is undetermined. The CDR3 is 11 residues long. Trimming took 5 bases from V and 5 from J, leaving 5 bases between them. In germline, CDR1 is MDHEN, CDR2 SYDVKM. Here the CDR3 reads CASSAIDTQYF. The CDR3 DNA is TGTGCCAGCAGTGCTATAGATACGCAGTATTTT.